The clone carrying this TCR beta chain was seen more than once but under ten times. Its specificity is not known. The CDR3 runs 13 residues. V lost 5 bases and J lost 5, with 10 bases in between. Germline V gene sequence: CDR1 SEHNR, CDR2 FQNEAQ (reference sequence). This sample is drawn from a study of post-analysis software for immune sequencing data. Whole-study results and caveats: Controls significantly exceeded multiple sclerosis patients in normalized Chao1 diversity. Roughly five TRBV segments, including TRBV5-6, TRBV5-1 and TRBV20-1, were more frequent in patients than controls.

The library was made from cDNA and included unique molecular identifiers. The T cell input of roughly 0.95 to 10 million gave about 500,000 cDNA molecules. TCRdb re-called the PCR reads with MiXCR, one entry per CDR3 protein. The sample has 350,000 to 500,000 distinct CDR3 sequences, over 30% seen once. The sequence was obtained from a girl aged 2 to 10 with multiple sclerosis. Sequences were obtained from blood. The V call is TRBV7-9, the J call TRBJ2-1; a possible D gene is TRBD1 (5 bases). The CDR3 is CASSRVRDNEQFF. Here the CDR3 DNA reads TGTGCCAGCAGCCGGGTCAGGGACAATGAGCAGTTCTTC.